This record concerns one T cell receptor beta chain sequence. Its antigen is unknown. Measured with immunoSEQ multiplex PCR; TCRdb has only the in-frame clones, and not every one. This sample has around 550,000 clones, with 90% to 96% found just once. This sample was taken from a study of shared clonotypes between healthy human individuals. General study results and limits: Generation of non-shared clonotypes was less probable than generation of clonotypes shared by all four donors. Richness estimates generally favored naive over memory subsets.

Trimming took 3 bases from V and 11 from J; bases not matched to a gene: 12. The CDR3 has 16 residues. The germline V gene encodes CDR1 ENHRY and CDR2 SYGVKD. The TCR comes from a woman aged 25 to 45 in good health. Sequencing used naive CD4+ T cells sorted from blood. Subset meaning: CD45RA+ positively selected. The V gene is TRBV10-3, the J gene TRBJ2-3; 12 bases map to TRBD2. CDR3 bases: TGTGCCATCAGTGAAGGGCTAGCGGGAGGGAACCTAGGGCAGTATTTT. Its protein is CAISEGLAGGNLGQYF.